Included here is one TCR beta chain sequence, with context. This entry belongs to a study of CD8 T cells in Susac syndrome. An amount of RNA that ranged from 0.5 to 1 ug was reverse transcribed with random hexamers. TCRdb recomputed calls from the immunoSEQ multiplex PCR reads with MiXCR, one row per CDR3 protein. The data show 170,000 or so distinct CDR3 sequences, roughly 94% seen once. The CDR3 has 13 amino acids. The germline gives CDR1 GTSNPN, CDR2 SVGIG (reference sequence). Trimming cost V 5 bases and J 1 base; bases outside gene matches: 5. The V and J genes are TRBV30 and TRBJ2-7; TRBD1 aligns across 7 bases. The TCR originated in a human donor with Susac syndrome. The sequenced sample was CD4+ T cells from PBMCs. The CDR3 loop reads CAWGRDRSYEQYF. The CDR3 nucleotides read TGTGCCTGGGGTCGGGACAGATCCTACGAGCAGTACTTC.